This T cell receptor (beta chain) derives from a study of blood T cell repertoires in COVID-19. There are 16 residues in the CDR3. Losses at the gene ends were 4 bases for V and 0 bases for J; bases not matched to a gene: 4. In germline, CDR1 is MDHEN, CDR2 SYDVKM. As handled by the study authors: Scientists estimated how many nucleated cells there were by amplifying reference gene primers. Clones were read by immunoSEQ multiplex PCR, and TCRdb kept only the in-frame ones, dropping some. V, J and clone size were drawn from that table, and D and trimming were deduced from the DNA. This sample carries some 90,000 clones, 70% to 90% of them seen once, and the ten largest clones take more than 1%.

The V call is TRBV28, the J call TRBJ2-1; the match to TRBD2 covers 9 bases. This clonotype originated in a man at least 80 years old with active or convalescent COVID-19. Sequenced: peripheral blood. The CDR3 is CASSSHSGSSYNEQFF. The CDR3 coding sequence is TGTGCCAGCAGTTCTCATAGCGGGAGCTCCTACAATGAGCAGTTCTTC.